This TCR beta chain was documented in a study of vaccination effects on CD4 cells after COVID-19. The wider study: Each participant received a vaccine that was either BNT162b2 or mRNA-1273, given as two doses. The study's findings and limits: There was marked clonal contraction among infection- and vaccine-induced clones late after vaccination.

The data were produced by immunoSEQ multiplex PCR, yet TCRdb's version contains in-frame clones alone and is incomplete. The sample lists about 34,000 clones, roughly 72% occurring once. After expansion with viral peptide pools in the ViraFEST assay, antigen-specific CD4+ T cells were sequenced. CD4+ T cell isolation took place after approximately 11 days of culture. None of the vaccinated had previously contracted SARS-CoV-2, and their nucleocapsid antibodies tested negative. Wells of a few million PBMC each were grown with around 10 IU/ml IL-2 and approximately 9.5 ug/ml peptides. Half-medium replacement with IL-2 medium occurred on days 3 and 7. With regard to this clone: Its antigen is currently unknown.

The CDR3 is 14 amino acids. Trimming removed 0 bases from V and 3 bases from J, with 9 bases in between. Germline V CDR1 and CDR2: SGHRS, YFSETQ. The specimen comprised CD4+ T cells from PBMCs cultured with HCoV-OC43 spike peptides, sampled before COVID-19 vaccination. Regarding subset: HCoV-OC43 spike overlapping peptide pool stimulation. This chain connects TRBV5-1 to TRBJ1-2, with no clear D. The TCR originated in a human donor who received a COVID-19 vaccine. The CDR3 DNA reads as TGCGCCAGCAGCTTGGTGACCCGGGACTATGGCTACACCTTC. Translating it yields CASSLVTRDYGYTF.